Each of the 26 T cell receptor beta chains below was sequenced from the same sample in a study of cytomegalovirus exposure and HLA in healthy donors. A multiplex PCR was run with 60 Vbeta primers and 13 Jbeta primers. Data came from immunoSEQ multiplex PCR; TCRdb stores just in-frame clones and leaves some out. Of 100,000 to 150,000 clones in the sample, 83% were seen once. Sequencing was performed on PBMCs. These receptors came from a woman in her forties in good health and CMV-seropositive.

The rearrangement uses TRBV27 and TRBJ1-5; 8 bases align to TRBD1. In germline, CDR1 is MNHEY, CDR2 SMNVEV (reference sequence). The trim removed 6 bases at V and 7 bases at J, leaving 8 bases unmatched. This CDR3 has 14 residues. The CDR3, as DNA: TGTGCCAGCAGCCCCGACAGGGGAAAACAGCCCCAGCATTTT. It is translated as CASSPDRGKQPQHF.

The genes are TRBV5-6 and TRBJ2-5; TRBD1 matches 11 bases. The end of the DNA fits TRBJ2-7 better, so the J call may be wrong. The CDR3 runs to 14 residues. Germline assignment: CDR1 SGHDT and CDR2 YYEEEE. The CDR3 DNA is TGTGCCAGCAGCTGGGACAGGGGGGTTTACGAGCAGTACTTC. This codes for CASSWDRGVYEQYF.

The CDR3 here is CASRGLHGHLSYEQYF. CDR3 DNA: TGTGCCAGCAGGGGTCTTCACGGACACCTCTCCTACGAGCAGTACTTC. The chain is built from TRBV18 and TRBJ2-7; D is perhaps TRBD1 (5 bases). Germline V lookup: CDR1 KGHSH, CDR2 LQKENI. V was cut by 8 bases and J by 0 bases, with 20 bases left in between. The CDR3 totals 16 residues. The full variable domain, completed using reference TRBV18 and TRBJ2-7, is NAGVMQNPRHLVRRRGQEARLRCSPMKGHSHVYWYRQLPEEGLKFMVYLQKENIIDESGMPKERFSAEFPKEGPSILRIQQVVRGDSAAYFCASRGLHGHLSYEQYFGPGTRLTVT.

There are a few counts of this clone. The chain recombines TRBV15 with TRBJ2-2, with D maybe TRBD2 (6 bases). This CDR3 contains 18 residues. CDR1 LNHNV and CDR2 YYDKDF come from the germline V gene (reference sequence). Trimming shortened V by 0 bases and J by 7 bases, and 21 bases separated the two germline ends. The CDR3 DNA reads as TGTGCCACCAGCAGAGATCTAATAGCCCTTGGGGGGATCGGGGAGCTGTTTTTT. Translating it yields CATSRDLIALGGIGELFF.

This rearrangement joins TRBV7-3 to TRBJ2-5; TRBD2 matches 9 bases. TRBJ2-7 explains the end of the DNA better; the J call may be wrong. The CDR3 consists of 14 residues. The V gene's germline CDR1 is SGHTA and CDR2 FQGTGA. CDR3 in amino acids: CASSLAGGPYEQYF. For the CDR3, the DNA is TGTGCCAGCAGCTTAGCGGGAGGGCCTTACGAGCAGTACTTC.

V is TRBV13 and J is TRBJ2-7; D perhaps matches TRBD1 (6 bases). CDR1 is PRHDT and CDR2 is FYEKMQ in the germline V gene (reference sequence). The CDR3 spans 14 residues. V was shortened by 2 bases and J by 7 bases, with 15 bases between the two germline ends. The CDR3 DNA reads TGTGCCAGCAGCTTAAACCCCAGGGGTCTGGAGCAGTACTTC. This sequence encodes CASSLNPRGLEQYF.

The chain has TRBV19 and TRBJ1-5; the D gene is possibly TRBD1 (5 bases). The CDR3 length is 16 residues. The germline V and J ends were trimmed by 2 bases and 0 bases, with 11 bases remaining between them. Germline CDR1 and CDR2: LNHDA and SQIVND (reference sequence). CDR3: CASSIKGTRSNQPQHF. Here the CDR3 DNA reads TGTGCCAGTAGTATAAAGGGGACTCGTAGCAATCAGCCCCAGCATTTT. The full variable domain, in which reference TRBV19 and TRBJ1-5 provide the parts outside the CDR3, is DGGITQSPKYLFRKEGQNVTLSCEQNLNHDAMYWYRQDPGQGLRLIYYSQIVNDFQKGDIAEGYSVSREKKESFPLTVTSAQKNPTAFYLCASSIKGTRSNQPQHFGDGTRLSIL.

This clone was recorded only once. V gene TRBV30 combines with J gene TRBJ1-2, with TRBD1 matching 7 bases. V shed 4 bases and J 8 bases; nucleotides not matched to a gene: 13. In germline, CDR1 is GTSNPN, CDR2 SVGIG (reference sequence). This CDR3 has 14 amino acids. The CDR3 DNA sequence: TGTGCCTGGAATCCTAGGGGGACAGTTCACGGCTACACCTTC. This encodes CAWNPRGTVHGYTF.

V and J are TRBV6-5 and TRBJ2-6; D gene unclear. V was clipped by 2 bases and J by 0 bases, with 5 bases between them. Germline V gene lookup returns CDR1 MNHEY and CDR2 SVGAGI. The CDR3 runs to 15 residues. The CDR3 DNA sequence: TGTGCCAGCAGTTACCAGGCCTCTGGGGCCAACGTCCTGACTTTC. Encoded protein: CASSYQASGANVLTF.

This clone was picked up one time. The chain is built from TRBV7-9 and TRBJ2-5; D uncertain. The CDR3 contains 15 residues. The V end lost 5 bases, the J end lost 4 bases, and 17 bases lay between the germline ends. Germline CDR1 SEHNR, CDR2 FQNEAQ (reference sequence). Here the CDR3 DNA reads TGTGCCAGCAGCAACGTATTGGAGCCCCTAGAGACCCAGTACTTC. Protein sequence: CASSNVLEPLETQYF. The full variable domain, completed using reference TRBV7-9 and TRBJ2-5, is DTGVSQNPRHKITKRGQNVTFRCDPISEHNRLYWYRQTLGQGPEFLTYFQNEAQLEKSRLLSDRFSAERPKGSFSTLEIQRTEQGDSAMYLCASSNVLEPLETQYFGPGTRLLVL.

The rearrangement links TRBV5-1 to TRBJ2-2; no reliable D call. The CDR3 runs 15 residues. Trimming pared 0 bases from V and 3 bases from J, leaving 9 bases between. CDR1 and CDR2 from the germline V gene are SGHRS and YFSETQ. The CDR3 region has the DNA TGCGCCAGCAGCTTGGGCAACATGGACACCGGGGAGCTGTTTTTT. Amino acid sequence: CASSLGNMDTGELFF. The full variable domain, in which reference TRBV5-1 and TRBJ2-2 provide the parts outside the CDR3, is KAGVTQTPRYLIKTRGQQVTLSCSPISGHRSVSWYQQTPGQGLQFLFEYFSETQRNKGNFPGRFSGRQFSNSRSEMNVSTLELGDSALYLCASSLGNMDTGELFFGEGSRLTVL.

The rearrangement joins TRBV4-2 to TRBJ2-4; D ambiguous. The CDR3 spans 15 residues. The germline V gene has CDR1 LGHNA and CDR2 YNFKEQ. Trimming left V 0 bases short and J 2 bases short, with 8 bases between. CDR3 loop: CASSQDAPTKNIQYF. CDR3 bases: TGTGCCAGCAGCCAAGATGCGCCAACCAAAAACATTCAGTACTTC.

This clone appeared a few times. The chain uses TRBV19 and TRBJ1-4; TRBD1 matches 7 bases. After removal of 0 bases from V and 2 bases from J, the junction contained 9 bases not matched to a gene. CDR3 length: 18 amino acids. Germline values: CDR1 LNHDA, CDR2 SQIVND (reference sequence). In DNA form, the CDR3 reads TGTGCCAGTAGTATAGATCGGGCAGGGGGTATGACTAATGAAAAACTGTTTTTT. Translation: CASSIDRAGGMTNEKLFF.

The count of this clone is one. The chain couples TRBV27 to TRBJ1-1; 7 bases are shared with TRBD1. Germline V gives CDR1 MNHEY, CDR2 SMNVEV (reference sequence). With 2 bases clipped from V and 9 bases from J, the junction kept 12 bases outside the gene matches. This CDR3 spans 15 amino acids. The CDR3 sequence: CASSLTTGDPLKAFF. CDR3 sequence (DNA): TGTGCCAGCAGTTTAACCACAGGGGACCCTCTGAAAGCTTTCTTT.

The CDR3 sequence is CASSSQGGPETQYF. Here the CDR3 DNA reads TGTGCCAGCAGCTCCCAGGGGGGTCCGGAGACCCAGTACTTC. The V call is TRBV7-9, the J call TRBJ2-5; the D gene is possibly TRBD1 (7 bases). CDR1 SEHNR and CDR2 FQNEAQ come from the germline V gene (reference sequence). This CDR3 has 14 amino acids. V dropped 4 bases and J dropped 5 bases, with 14 bases sitting between them.

This sequence joins TRBV5-1 and TRBJ2-1; 7 bases are a match to TRBD2. CDR1 is SGHRS and CDR2 is YFSETQ in the germline V gene. V gave up 6 bases and J gave up 7 bases; unmatched junction bases: 13. The CDR3 runs to 15 residues. In nucleotides, the CDR3 is TGCGCCAGCAACCTTGGTGGGAGGGCCGGGAATGAGCAGTTCTTC. Its translation: CASNLGGRAGNEQFF. The variable domain in full, with the rest retrieved from reference TRBV5-1 and TRBJ2-1, is KAGVTQTPRYLIKTRGQQVTLSCSPISGHRSVSWYQQTPGQGLQFLFEYFSETQRNKGNFPGRFSGRQFSNSRSEMNVSTLELGDSALYLCASNLGGRAGNEQFFGPGTRLTVL.

The gene calls are TRBV6-4 and TRBJ2-1; 7 nucleotides agree with TRBD2. V shed 4 bases, J shed 8 bases, and the junction held 5 bases outside the gene matches. CDR1 and CDR2 (germline): MRHNA, SNTAGT. The CDR3 is 13 residues long. The CDR3 sequence: CASSAAGEHEQFF. The CDR3 coding sequence is TGTGCCAGCAGTGCCGCGGGAGAGCATGAGCAGTTCTTC.

The chain links TRBV28 to TRBJ1-3; a possible D gene is TRBD1 (5 bases). CDR1 MDHEN and CDR2 SYDVKM come from the germline V gene. This CDR3 is 12 amino acids long. Trimming removed 2 bases at V and 7 bases at J, with 6 bases between. This chain's CDR3 is CASSLGTNTIYF. The CDR3 DNA reads TGTGCCAGCAGTTTAGGGACTAACACCATATATTTT.

This chain connects TRBV19 to TRBJ2-2; TRBD2 matches 7 bases. Germline-derived CDR1 and CDR2 are LNHDA and SQIVND (reference sequence). Germline trimming cut 10 bases from V and 6 bases from J; bases unmatched to any gene: 8. This CDR3 comprises 13 residues. The CDR3 region is CATTAGVAGELFF. The CDR3 DNA sequence: TGTGCCACTACGGCGGGGGTGGCCGGGGAGCTGTTTTTT.

This clone was recorded only once. The J gene is TRBJ2-7, the V gene TRBV30; no clear D gene. The CDR3 runs 11 residues. CDR1 is GTSNPN and CDR2 is SVGIG in the germline V gene (reference sequence). V was trimmed by 1 base and J by 4 bases, leaving 5 bases between them. CDR3 sequence (DNA): TGTGCCTGGAGTGACGGGTACGAGCAGTACTTC. Residues: CAWSDGYEQYF.

This chain uses TRBV7-2 with TRBJ2-3; the match to TRBD2 covers 10 bases. The CDR3 covers 16 residues. The junction had 10 bases not matched to a gene; V was cut back by 6 bases and J by 4 bases. Germline lookup yields CDR1 SGHTA and CDR2 FQGNSA. The CDR3 region has the DNA TGTGCCAGCAGTCAGGAGCGGGGGGGGCCCTCAGATACGCAGTATTTT. Amino acid sequence: CASSQERGGPSDTQYF.

The chain links TRBV5-1 to TRBJ2-1; D remains ambiguous. Germline V gene sequence: CDR1 SGHRS, CDR2 YFSETQ. The CDR3 contains 17 residues. Trimming took off 8 bases at V and 0 bases at J, with 21 bases between the two ends. CDR3 sequence: CARRVSSMPSSYNEQFF. The DNA for the CDR3 is TGCGCCAGGCGCGTATCAAGTATGCCGAGCTCCTACAATGAGCAGTTCTTC.

This sequence joins TRBV5-3 and TRBJ2-2, with TRBD2 matching over 8 bases. TRBV5-3 is designated an ORF whose function remains uncertain. This CDR3 contains 17 residues. J was trimmed by 4 bases and V by 2 bases; bases with no gene match: 10. This chain's CDR3 is CARSFRSGRAITGELFF. The CDR3 DNA reads TGTGCCAGAAGCTTTCGTTCCGGGAGGGCCATCACCGGGGAGCTGTTTTTT.

This clone was counted only a few times. The gene calls are TRBV11-2 and TRBJ2-1; no clear D. The CDR3 covers 11 residues. Deletions cut 5 bases from V and 6 bases from J, with 5 bases between. CDR1 and CDR2 from the germline V gene are SGHAT and FQNNGV. The CDR3: CASSHFNEQFF. CDR3 bases: TGTGCCAGCAGCCACTTCAATGAGCAGTTCTTC. The full variable domain, completed using reference TRBV11-2 and TRBJ2-1, is EAGVAQSPRYKIIEKRQSVAFWCNPISGHATLYWYQQILGQGPKLLIQFQNNGVVDDSQLPKDRFSAERLKGVDSTLKIQPAKLEDSAVYLCASSHFNEQFFGPGTRLTVL.

CDR3 protein: CASSQLAGDPYEQYF. The CDR3, as DNA: TGTGCCAGCAGCCAATTAGCGGGAGATCCCTACGAGCAGTACTTC. The chain employs TRBV4-2 and TRBJ2-7; 9 nucleotides align to TRBD2. Germline CDR1 LGHNA, CDR2 YNFKEQ. This CDR3 region has 15 residues. V shed 2 bases and J 2 bases; nucleotides not matched to a gene: 4.

The chain recombines TRBV5-6 with TRBJ2-1; D call uncertain. Germline CDR1 reads SGHDT; CDR2 reads YYEEEE. Trimming removed 2 bases from V and 0 bases from J, with 12 bases in between. This CDR3 comprises 16 residues. CDR3 region: CASSFLQASSYNEQFF. The CDR3 coding sequence is TGTGCCAGCAGCTTTCTGCAGGCGAGCTCCTACAATGAGCAGTTCTTC.